The clone carrying this TCR beta chain was counted ten times or more. The antigen remains undetermined. The data were obtained in a study of T cell repertoires in cytomegalovirus infection. Overall study context: Well-studied HLA-B-restricted epitopes and recently identified HLA-C-restricted epitopes of CMV were both used in the study.

CDR1 SGHVS and CDR2 FQNEAQ come from the germline V gene. The V gene lost 5 bases and the J gene lost 1 base, with 11 bases spanning the gap. The CDR3 sequence is 14 residues long. TCRdb recomputed calls from the reads with MiXCR, one row per CDR3 protein. The sample records 700,000 to 850,000 distinct CDR3 sequences, approximately 30% being singletons. V gene TRBV7-8 combines with J gene TRBJ1-1, with D possibly TRBD1 on 6 matching bases. This clonotype was obtained from a human donor in good health (CMV status not recorded). Some clones in this sample may be carry-over from other donors' samples. Sequenced material: cultured CD8+ T cells from PBMCs, taken from culture after CMV antigen stimulation. CDR3: CASSQGQPNTEAFF. CDR3 bases: TGTGCCAGCAGCCAAGGACAGCCGAACACTGAAGCTTTCTTT.